This TCR beta chain was sequenced in a study of shared clonotypes between healthy human individuals. V shed 3 bases, J shed 3 bases, and the junction held 2 bases outside the gene matches. Per germline, CDR1 MGHRA and CDR2 YSYEKL. This CDR3 region has 13 residues. CD45RO-negative, CCR7-positively selected cells formed the naive CD8 fraction, excluding terminally differentiated effector memory CD45RA+ cells. Among the donors, all were Caucasian adults who lived in Nashville, Tennessee. About this clone: Different DNA sequences within this sample yield the same CDR3.

Produced via immunoSEQ multiplex PCR; TCRdb's table is partial and in-frame only. The sample lists about 2.1 million clones, around 95% occurring once. Sequenced sample: naive CD8+ T cells from PBMCs. The chain has TRBV4-1 and TRBJ2-7; 7 nucleotides match TRBD1. This receptor was taken from a man aged 18 to 29 in good health. Some clones in this sample may be carry-over from other donors' samples. The DNA for the CDR3 is TGCGCCAGCAGCCAGGGGGACAGCTACGAGCAGTACTTC. It codes for CASSQGDSYEQYF.